This TCR beta chain was sequenced for a study of T cell responses to AZD1222 COVID-19 vaccine. In the case of this clone: Its antigen is currently unknown.

Pooled in the analysis were second doses at about 4 or about 12 weeks. Overall study findings and caveats: Repertoire sampling was restricted to post-peak T cell response timepoints. Spike-wide vaccine-associated CD4 TCRs dominated at 160-218 and 743-854. Targets within unmutated variant regions were reportedly found for nearly half of spike-specific TCRs.

CDR3 length: 16 amino acids. The germline V gene has CDR1 LGHDT and CDR2 YNNKEL (reference sequence). V shed 1 base and J shed 4 bases, with 14 bases lying between them. The repertoire was sequenced with immunoSEQ multiplex PCR; TCRdb's copy has only in-frame clones and lacks some. The sample lists about 81,000 clones; under 95% were seen once. V usage is TRBV3-1 (or the pseudogene TRBV3-2) and J usage is TRBJ2-1; unclear D gene. Specimen: peripheral blood, collected 28 days after the second AZD1222 dose. This sequence originates from an adult who received the AZD1222 COVID-19 vaccine. The CDR3 nucleotides are TGTGCCAGCAGCCAAGTAGAGGAAAGAGCTTACAATGAGCAGTTCTTC. This gives the protein CASSQVEERAYNEQFF.